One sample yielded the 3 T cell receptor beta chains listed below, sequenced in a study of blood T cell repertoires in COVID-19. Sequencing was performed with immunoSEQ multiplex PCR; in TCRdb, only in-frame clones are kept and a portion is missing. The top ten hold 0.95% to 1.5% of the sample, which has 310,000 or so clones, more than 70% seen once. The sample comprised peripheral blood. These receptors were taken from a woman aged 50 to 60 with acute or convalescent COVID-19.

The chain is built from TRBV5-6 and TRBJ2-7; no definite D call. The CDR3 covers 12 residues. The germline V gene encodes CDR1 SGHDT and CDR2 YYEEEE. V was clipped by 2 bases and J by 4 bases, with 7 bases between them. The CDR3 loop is CASSFRSYEQYV. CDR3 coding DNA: TGTGCCAGCAGCTTTCGGAGTTACGAGCAGTACGTC.

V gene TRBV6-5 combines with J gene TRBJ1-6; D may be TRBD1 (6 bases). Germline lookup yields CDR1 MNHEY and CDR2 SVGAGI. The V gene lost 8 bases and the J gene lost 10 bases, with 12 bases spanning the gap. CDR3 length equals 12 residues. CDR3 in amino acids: CASRGGSSPLHF. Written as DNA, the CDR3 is TGTGCCAGCCGAGGGGGTTCCTCACCCCTCCACTTT.

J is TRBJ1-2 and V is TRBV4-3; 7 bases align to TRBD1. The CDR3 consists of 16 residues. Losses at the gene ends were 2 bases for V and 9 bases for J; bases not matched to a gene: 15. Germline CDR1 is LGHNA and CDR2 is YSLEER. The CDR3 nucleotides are TGCGCCAGCAGCCAATCGGGACAGACAAAATGGAATAGCTACACCTTC. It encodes CASSQSGQTKWNSYTF.